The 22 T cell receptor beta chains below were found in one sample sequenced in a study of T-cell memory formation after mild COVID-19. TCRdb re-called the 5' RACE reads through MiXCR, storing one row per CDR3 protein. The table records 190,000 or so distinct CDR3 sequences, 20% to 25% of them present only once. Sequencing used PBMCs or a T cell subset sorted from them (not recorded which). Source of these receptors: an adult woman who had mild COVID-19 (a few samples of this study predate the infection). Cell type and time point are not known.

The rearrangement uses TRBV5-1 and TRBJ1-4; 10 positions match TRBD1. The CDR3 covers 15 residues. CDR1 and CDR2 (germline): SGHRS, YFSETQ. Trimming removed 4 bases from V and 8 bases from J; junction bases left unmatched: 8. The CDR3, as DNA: TGCGCCAGCAGCCCCGGGACAGGGGTTCGCGAAAAACTGTTTTTT. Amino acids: CASSPGTGVREKLFF.

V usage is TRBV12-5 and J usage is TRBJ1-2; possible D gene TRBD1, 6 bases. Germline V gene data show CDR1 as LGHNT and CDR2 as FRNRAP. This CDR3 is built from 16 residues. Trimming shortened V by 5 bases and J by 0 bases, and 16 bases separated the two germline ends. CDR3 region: CASGGGRTAANYGYTF. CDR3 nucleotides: TGTGCTAGTGGTGGCGGGCGGACAGCAGCTAACTATGGCTACACCTTC. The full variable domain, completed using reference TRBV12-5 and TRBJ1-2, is DARVTQTPRHKVTEMGQEVTMRCQPILGHNTVFWYRQTMMQGLELLAYFRNRAPLDDSGMPKDRFSAEMPDATLATLKIQPSEPRDSAVYFCASGGGRTAANYGYTFGSGTRLTVV.

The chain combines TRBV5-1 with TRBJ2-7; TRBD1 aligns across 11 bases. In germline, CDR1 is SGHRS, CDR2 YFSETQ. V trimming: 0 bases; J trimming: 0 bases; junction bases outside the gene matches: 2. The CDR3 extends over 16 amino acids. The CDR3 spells CASSLGDRGFSYEQYF. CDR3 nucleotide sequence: TGCGCCAGCAGCTTGGGGGACAGGGGGTTCTCCTACGAGCAGTACTTC.

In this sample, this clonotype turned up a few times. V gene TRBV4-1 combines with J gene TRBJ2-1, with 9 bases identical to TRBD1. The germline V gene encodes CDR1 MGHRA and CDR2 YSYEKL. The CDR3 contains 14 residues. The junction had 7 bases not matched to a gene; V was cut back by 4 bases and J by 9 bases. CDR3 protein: CASSRGQGIGEQFF. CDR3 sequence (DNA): TGCGCCAGCAGCCGTGGACAGGGGATTGGTGAGCAGTTCTTC.

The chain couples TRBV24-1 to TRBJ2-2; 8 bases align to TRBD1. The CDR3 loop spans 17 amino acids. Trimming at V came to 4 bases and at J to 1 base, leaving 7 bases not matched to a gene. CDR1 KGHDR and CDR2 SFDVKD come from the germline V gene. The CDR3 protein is CATSDPRGRGNTGELFF. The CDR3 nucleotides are TGTGCCACCAGTGACCCCAGGGGGCGCGGGAACACCGGGGAGCTGTTTTTT.

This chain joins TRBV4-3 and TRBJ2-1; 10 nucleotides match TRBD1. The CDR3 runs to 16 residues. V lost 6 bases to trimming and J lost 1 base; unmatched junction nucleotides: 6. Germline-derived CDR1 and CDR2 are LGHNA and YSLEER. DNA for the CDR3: TGCGCCAGCAGGGCCGGACAGGGGGGTTCCTACAATGAGCAGTTCTTC. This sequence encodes CASRAGQGGSYNEQFF.

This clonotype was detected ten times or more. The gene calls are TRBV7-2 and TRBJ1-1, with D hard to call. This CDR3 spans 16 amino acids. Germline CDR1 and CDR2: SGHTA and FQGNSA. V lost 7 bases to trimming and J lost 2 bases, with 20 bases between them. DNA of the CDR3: TGTGCCAGCATCCGTCGGGCAGGACCCATAAACACTGAAGCTTTCTTT. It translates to CASIRRAGPINTEAFF.

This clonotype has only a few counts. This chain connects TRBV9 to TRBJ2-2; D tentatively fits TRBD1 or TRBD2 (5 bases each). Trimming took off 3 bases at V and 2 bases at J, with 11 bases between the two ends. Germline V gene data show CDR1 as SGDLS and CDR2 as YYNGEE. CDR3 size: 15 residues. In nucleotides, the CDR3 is TGTGCCAGCAGCGACGGGACCAGAAACACCGGGGAGCTGTTTTTT. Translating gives CASSDGTRNTGELFF.

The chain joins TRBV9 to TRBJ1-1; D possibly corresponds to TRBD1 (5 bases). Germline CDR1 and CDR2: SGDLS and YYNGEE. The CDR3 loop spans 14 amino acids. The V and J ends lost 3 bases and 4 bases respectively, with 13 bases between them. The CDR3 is CASSARDGSTEAFF. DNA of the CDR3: TGTGCCAGCAGCGCCCGGGACGGCTCCACTGAAGCTTTCTTT. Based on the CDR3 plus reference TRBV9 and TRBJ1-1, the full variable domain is DSGVTQTPKHLITATGQRVTLRCSPRSGDLSVYWYQQSLDQGLQFLIQYYNGEERAKGNILERFSAQQFPDLHSELNLSSLELGDSALYFCASSARDGSTEAFFGQGTRLTVV.

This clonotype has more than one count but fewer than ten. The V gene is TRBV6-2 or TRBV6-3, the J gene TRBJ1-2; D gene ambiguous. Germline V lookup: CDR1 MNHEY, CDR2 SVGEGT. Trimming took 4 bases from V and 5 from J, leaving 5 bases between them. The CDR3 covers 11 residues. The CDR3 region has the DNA TGTGCCAGCAGTTCTACTTATGGCTACACCTTC. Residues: CASSSTYGYTF.

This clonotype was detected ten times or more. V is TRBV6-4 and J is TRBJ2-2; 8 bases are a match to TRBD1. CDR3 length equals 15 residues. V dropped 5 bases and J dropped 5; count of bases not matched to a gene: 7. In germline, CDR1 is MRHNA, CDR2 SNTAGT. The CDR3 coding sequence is TGTGCCAGCAGTCTTGACAGGGGAGAGACCGGGGAGCTGTTTTTT. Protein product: CASSLDRGETGELFF.

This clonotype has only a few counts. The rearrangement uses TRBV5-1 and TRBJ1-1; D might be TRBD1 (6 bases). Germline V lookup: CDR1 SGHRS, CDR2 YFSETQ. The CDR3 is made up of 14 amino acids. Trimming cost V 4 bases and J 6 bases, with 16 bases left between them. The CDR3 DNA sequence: TGCGCCAGCAGCCCACGCGGGGGGCGGCCTGAAGCTTTCTTT. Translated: CASSPRGGRPEAFF.

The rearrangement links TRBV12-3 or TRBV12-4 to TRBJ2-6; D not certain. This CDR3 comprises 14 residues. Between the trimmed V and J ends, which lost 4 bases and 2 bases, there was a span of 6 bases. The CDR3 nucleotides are TGTGCCAGCAGTTACCCGCCTGGGGCCAACGTCCTGACTTTC. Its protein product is CASSYPPGANVLTF.

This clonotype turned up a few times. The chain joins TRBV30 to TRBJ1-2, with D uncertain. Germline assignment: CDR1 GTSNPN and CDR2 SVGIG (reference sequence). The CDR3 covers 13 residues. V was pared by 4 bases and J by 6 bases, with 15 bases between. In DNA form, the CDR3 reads TGTGCCTGGAACGTGGGTTCGGGTCATGGCTACACCTTC. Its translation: CAWNVGSGHGYTF.

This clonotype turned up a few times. CDR3 loop: CASSPSGRYEQYF. In DNA form, the CDR3 reads TGTGCCAGCAGCCCTAGCGGGAGATACGAGCAGTACTTC. V gene TRBV9 combines with J gene TRBJ2-7; 10 positions match TRBD2. The CDR3 is made up of 13 amino acids. Germline CDR1 SGDLS, CDR2 YYNGEE. The V gene end was trimmed by 4 bases and the J gene end by 4 bases; junction bases not matched to a gene: 2.

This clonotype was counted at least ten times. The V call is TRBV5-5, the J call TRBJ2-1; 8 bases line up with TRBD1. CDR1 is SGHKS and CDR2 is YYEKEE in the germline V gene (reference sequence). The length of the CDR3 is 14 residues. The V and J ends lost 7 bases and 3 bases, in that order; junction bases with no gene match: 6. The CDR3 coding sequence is TGTGCCAGCCTATTCGGACAGGGCTACAATGAGCAGTTCTTC. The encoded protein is CASLFGQGYNEQFF. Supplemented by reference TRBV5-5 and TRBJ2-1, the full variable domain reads DAGVTQSPTHLIKTRGQQVTLRCSPISGHKSVSWYQQVLGQGPQFIFQYYEKEERGRGNFPDRFSARQFPNYSSELNVNALLLGDSALYLCASLFGQGYNEQFFGPGTRLTVL.

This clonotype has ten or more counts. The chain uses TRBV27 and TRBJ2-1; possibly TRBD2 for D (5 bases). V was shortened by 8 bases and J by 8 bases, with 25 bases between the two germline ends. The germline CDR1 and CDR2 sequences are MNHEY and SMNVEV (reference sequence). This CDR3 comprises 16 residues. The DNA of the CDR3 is TGTGCCAGCGCCTTACTAACGGGATACCACCTTCATGAGCAGTTCTTC. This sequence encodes CASALLTGYHLHEQFF.

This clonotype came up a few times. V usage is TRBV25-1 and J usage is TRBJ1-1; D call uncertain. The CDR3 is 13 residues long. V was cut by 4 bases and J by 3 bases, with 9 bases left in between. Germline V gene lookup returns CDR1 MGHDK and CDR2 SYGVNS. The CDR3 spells CASSGRRDTEAFF. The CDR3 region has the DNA TGTGCCAGCAGTGGAAGAAGAGACACTGAAGCTTTCTTT. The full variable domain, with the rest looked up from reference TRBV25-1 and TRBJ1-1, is EADIYQTPRYLVIGTGKKITLECSQTMGHDKMYWYQQDPGMELHLIHYSYGVNSTEKGDLSSESTVSRIRTEHFPLTLESARPSHTSQYLCASSGRRDTEAFFGQGTRLTVV.

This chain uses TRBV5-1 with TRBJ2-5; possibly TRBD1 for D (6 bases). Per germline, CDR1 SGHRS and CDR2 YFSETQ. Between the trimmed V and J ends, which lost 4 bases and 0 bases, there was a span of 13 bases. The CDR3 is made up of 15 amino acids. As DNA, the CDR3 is TGCGCCAGCAGCGGCAGGGGTTGGGACCAAGAGACCCAGTACTTC. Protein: CASSGRGWDQETQYF.

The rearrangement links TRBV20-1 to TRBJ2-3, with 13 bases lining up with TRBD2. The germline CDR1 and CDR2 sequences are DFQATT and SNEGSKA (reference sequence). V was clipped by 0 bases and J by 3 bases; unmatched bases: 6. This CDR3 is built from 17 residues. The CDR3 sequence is CSARDRTSGRQTDTQYF. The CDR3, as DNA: TGCAGTGCTAGAGACCGGACTAGCGGGAGACAAACAGATACGCAGTATTTT.

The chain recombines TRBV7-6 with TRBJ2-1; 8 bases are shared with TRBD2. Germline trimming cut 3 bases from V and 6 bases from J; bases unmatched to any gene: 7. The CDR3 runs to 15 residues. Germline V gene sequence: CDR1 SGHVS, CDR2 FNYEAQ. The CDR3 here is CASSLPGGLRNEQFF. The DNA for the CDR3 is TGTGCCAGCAGCTTGCCGGGAGGGTTACGCAATGAGCAGTTCTTC.

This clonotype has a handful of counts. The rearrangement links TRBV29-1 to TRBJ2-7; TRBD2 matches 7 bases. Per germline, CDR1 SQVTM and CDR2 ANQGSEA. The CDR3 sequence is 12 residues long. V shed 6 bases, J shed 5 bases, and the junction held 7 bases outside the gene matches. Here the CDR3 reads CSVKRGGHEQYF. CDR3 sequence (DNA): TGCAGCGTCAAAAGGGGAGGGCACGAGCAGTACTTC.